The 9 T cell receptor beta chains listed next were all sequenced from one sample in a study of beta chain features in type 1 diabetes. Every bit of the isolated RNA underwent reverse transcription, so sequencing read expressed TCRB transcripts. Data came from immunoSEQ multiplex PCR; TCRdb stores just in-frame clones and leaves some out. Of under 900,000 clones in the sample, about a sixth were seen once. Sequenced material: naive CD4+ T cells from blood. The receptors come from a woman in her late teens or twenties in good health.

A few counts support this clone. The rearrangement links TRBV5-4 to TRBJ2-2, with D unresolved. Germline V gene sequence: CDR1 SGHNT, CDR2 YYREEE (reference sequence). The ends were cut back, 0 bases at V and 6 bases at J, with 6 bases in the middle. This CDR3 region has 13 residues. CDR3 DNA: TGTGCCAGCAGCTTGGGAGGATCCGGGGAGCTGTTTTTT. It is translated as CASSLGGSGELFF.

The rearrangement uses TRBV4-2 and TRBJ2-1, with no clear D. CDR1 LGHNA and CDR2 YNFKEQ come from the germline V gene. The CDR3 totals 11 residues. The V and J ends lost 3 bases and 8 bases respectively, with 5 bases between them. The CDR3 coding sequence is TGTGCCAGCAGCCATAGCCATGAGCAGTTCTTC. Translating it yields CASSHSHEQFF.

This sequence joins TRBV29-1 and TRBJ2-1, with D perhaps assigned TRBD1 or TRBD2 (6 bases each). The CDR3 totals 17 residues. The germline V gene has CDR1 SQVTM and CDR2 ANQGSEA. The V end was cut by 6 bases, the J end by 2 bases, with 23 bases between. This chain's CDR3 is CSVRPTGGRAPYNEQFF. CDR3 DNA: TGCAGCGTCCGCCCGACCGGGGGCCGGGCGCCCTACAATGAGCAGTTCTTC.

The chain has TRBV28 and TRBJ2-1; 8 bases are a match to TRBD2. The CDR3 is 16 amino acids. CDR1 and CDR2 (germline): MDHEN, SYDVKM. V shed 3 bases and J 10 bases; nucleotides not matched to a gene: 14. The CDR3 region has the DNA TGTGCCAGCAGTTTTTCTGGACTAGCAGTATCTTACGAGCAGTTCTTC. Amino acids: CASSFSGLAVSYEQFF.

The chain couples TRBV28 to TRBJ2-7, with a possible D match to TRBD1 (5 bases). Looked up from germline, CDR1 is MDHEN and CDR2 is SYDVKM. The CDR3 loop spans 13 amino acids. Trimming removed 6 bases at V and 5 bases at J, with 14 bases between. CDR3 region: CASSLTGSHEQYF. The CDR3 DNA sequence: TGTGCCAGCAGCCTTACAGGATCCCACGAGCAGTACTTC.

The chain links TRBV29-1 to TRBJ2-5; unclear D gene. The J call may be mistaken, given a closer DNA end match to TRBJ2-7. The CDR3 contains 12 residues. Germline V gene data show CDR1 as SQVTM and CDR2 as ANQGSEA. CDR3 DNA sequence: TGCAGCGCGTCACGAAGCTCCTACGAGCAGTACTTC. Protein product: CSASRSSYEQYF.

This chain links TRBV19 with TRBJ2-1; 10 bases agree with TRBD1. The V gene's germline CDR1 is LNHDA and CDR2 SQIVND (reference sequence). The V and J ends lost 3 bases and 9 bases, in that order; junction bases with no gene match: 17. The CDR3 runs 18 residues. Written as DNA, the CDR3 is TGTGCCAGTAGTATTTCTGCCCTGGACAGGGGGACTCGGGGTGAGCAGTTCTTC. It is translated as CASSISALDRGTRGEQFF.

This clone turned up a few times. This chain links TRBV5-1 with TRBJ2-1, with D unclear. This CDR3 region has 13 residues. Germline V gives CDR1 SGHRS, CDR2 YFSETQ. Trimming pared 5 bases from V and 3 bases from J, leaving 9 bases between. CDR3 nucleotide sequence: TGCGCCAGCAGGTTTGGATTCTACAATGAGCAGTTCTTC. Its protein is CASRFGFYNEQFF.

The gene calls are TRBV10-1 and TRBJ2-5; 8 bases match TRBD1. CDR1 is WNHNN and CDR2 is SYGVQD in the germline V gene (reference sequence). J was trimmed by 5 bases and V by 5 bases; bases with no gene match: 10. The CDR3 spans 15 residues. This CDR3 reads CASSTGQGNRETQYF. DNA of the CDR3: TGCGCCAGCAGTACCGGACAGGGTAATCGGGAGACCCAGTACTTC.